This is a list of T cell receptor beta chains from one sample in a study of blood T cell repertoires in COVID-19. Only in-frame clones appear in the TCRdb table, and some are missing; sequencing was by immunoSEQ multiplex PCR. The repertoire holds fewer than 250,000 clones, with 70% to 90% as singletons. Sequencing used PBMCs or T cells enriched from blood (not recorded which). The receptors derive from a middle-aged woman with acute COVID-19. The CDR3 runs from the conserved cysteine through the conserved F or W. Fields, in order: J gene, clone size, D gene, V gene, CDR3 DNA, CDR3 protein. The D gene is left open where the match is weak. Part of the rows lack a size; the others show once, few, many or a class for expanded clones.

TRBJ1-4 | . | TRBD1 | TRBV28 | TGTGCCAGCAGTGGAACAGGGGACGGGACTAATGAAAAACTGTTTTTT | CASSGTGDGTNEKLFF
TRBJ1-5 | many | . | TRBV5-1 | TGCGCCAGCAGCTTTGAAGGGGATCAGCCCCAGCATTTT | CASSFEGDQPQHF
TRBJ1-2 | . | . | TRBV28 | TGTGCCAGCAGTTCCAGGGGTATCGGAGGCTACACCTTC | CASSSRGIGGYTF
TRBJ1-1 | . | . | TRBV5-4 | TGTGCCAGCAGCTGGGGGCTAGAAGCTTTCTTT | CASSWGLEAFF
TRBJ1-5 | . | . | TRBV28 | TGTGCCAGCACTAGTAGGTTGCAAAAGCCCCAGCATTTT | CASTSRLQKPQHF
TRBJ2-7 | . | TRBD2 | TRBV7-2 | TGTGCCAGCAGCCCCCAGGGCGGGAGCTACGAGCAGTACTTC | CASSPQGGSYEQYF
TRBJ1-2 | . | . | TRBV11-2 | TGTGCCAGCAGCGGGGCCGGGTCTACCTATGGCTACACCTTC | CASSGAGSTYGYTF
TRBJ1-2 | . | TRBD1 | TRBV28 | TGTGCCAGCAGACCACAGGGGGGAGCTAACTATGGCTACACCTTC | CASRPQGGANYGYTF
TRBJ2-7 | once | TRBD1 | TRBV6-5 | TGTGCCAGCAAAAGGACAGGGGTGTGGTACGAGCAGTACTTC | CASKRTGVWYEQYF
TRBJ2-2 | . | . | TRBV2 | TGTGCCAGCAGACGGGACATTTCGAACACCGGGGAGCTGTTTTTT | CASRRDISNTGELFF
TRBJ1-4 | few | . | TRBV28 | TGTGCCAGCAGTATATATTCGCGTGAAAAACTGTTTTTT | CASSIYSREKLFF
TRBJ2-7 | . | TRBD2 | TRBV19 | TGTGCCAGTACCTCTTTCAGCGGGGGGCCCTCCGAGCAGTACTTC | CASTSFSGGPSEQYF
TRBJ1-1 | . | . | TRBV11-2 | TGTGCCAGCAGCTTATTGCTTGCGGGGGGCGCGTTCAGGAACACTGAAGCTTTCTTT | CASSLLLAGGAFRNTEAFF
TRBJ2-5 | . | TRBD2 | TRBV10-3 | TGTGCCATCAGTGAGTCACTAGCGGGAAGCCTGCAAGAGACCCAGTACTTC | CAISESLAGSLQETQYF
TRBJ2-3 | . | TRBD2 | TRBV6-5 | TGTGCCAGCAGTTCGGGACTAATTAGCACAGATACGCAGTATTTT | CASSSGLISTDTQYF
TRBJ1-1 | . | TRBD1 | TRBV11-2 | TGTGCCAGCAGCGGTCCGGGACAGGAAAACACTGAAGCTTTCTTT | CASSGPGQENTEAFF
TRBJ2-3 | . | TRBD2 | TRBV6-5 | TGTGCCAGCAGTTACTTATTAGCGGGAGTCGCAGATACGCAGTATTTT | CASSYLLAGVADTQYF
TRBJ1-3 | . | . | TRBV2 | TGTGCCAGCAGTGAAGGCCGGGGCTCTGGAAACACCATATATTTT | CASSEGRGSGNTIYF
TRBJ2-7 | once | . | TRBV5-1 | TGCGCCAGCAGCTTGGGCTCGGGGGGCGAGGGGTACGAGCAGTACTTC | CASSLGSGGEGYEQYF
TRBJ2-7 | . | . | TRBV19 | TGTGCCAGTAGTTCCCGGTTTCCCTACGAGCAGTACTTC | CASSSRFPYEQYF
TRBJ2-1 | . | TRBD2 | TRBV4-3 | TGCGCCAGCAGCCACGGGGAGGGGTCTGAGCAGTTCTTC | CASSHGEGSEQFF
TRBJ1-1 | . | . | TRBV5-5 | TGTGCCAGCAGCTCCCAGGGCCAAGCTTTCTTT | CASSSQGQAFF
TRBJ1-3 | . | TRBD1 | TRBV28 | TGTGCCAGCAGTACACTAAAACCAGGGGGCGCTGGAAACACCATATATTTT | CASSTLKPGGAGNTIYF
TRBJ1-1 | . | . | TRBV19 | TGTGCCAGTAGTATTCAGTCCATGAACACTGAAGCTTTCTTT | CASSIQSMNTEAFF
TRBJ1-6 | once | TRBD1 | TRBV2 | TGTGCCAGCAGTGAAACCAGGGGGAATTCACCCCTCCACTTT | CASSETRGNSPLHF
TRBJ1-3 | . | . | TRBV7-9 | TGTGCCAGCAGGGGCCGTCTCGGGGGAACCGCGGGCCGAGGGGACACCATATATTTT | CASRGRLGGTAGRGDTIYF
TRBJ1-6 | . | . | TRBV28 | TGTGCCAGCACCCCGCAGATGGGCTCACCCCTCCACTTT | CASTPQMGSPLHF
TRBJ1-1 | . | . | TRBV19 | TGTGCCAGTACTCTAACAGGGATTGACACTGAAGCTTTCTTT | CASTLTGIDTEAFF
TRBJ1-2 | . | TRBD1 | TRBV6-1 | TGTGCCAGCAGTGATACCATCAGGGGGTATGGCTACACCTTC | CASSDTIRGYGYTF
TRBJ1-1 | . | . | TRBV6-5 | TGTGCCAGCAACCAGGGGAAGAACACTGAAGCTTTCTTT | CASNQGKNTEAFF
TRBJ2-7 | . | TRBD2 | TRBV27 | TGTGCCAGCAGTTCGGGACTAGCAGGTGGCGAGCAGTACTTC | CASSSGLAGGEQYF
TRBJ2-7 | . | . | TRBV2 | TGTGCCAGCAGCGACCGCTTGACAGGTAACGAGCAGTACTTC | CASSDRLTGNEQYF
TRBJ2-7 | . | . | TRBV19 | TGTGCCAGTTCCCCGGCACTAGCCTACGAGCAGTACTTC | CASSPALAYEQYF
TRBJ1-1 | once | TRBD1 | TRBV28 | TGTGCCAGCAGCTACCCCGGGACAGGAGGTGAAGCTTTCTTT | CASSYPGTGGEAFF
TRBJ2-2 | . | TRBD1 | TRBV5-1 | TGCGCCAGCAGCTTCACAGGGGAGTGGGCGAACACCGGGGAGCTGTTTTTT | CASSFTGEWANTGELFF
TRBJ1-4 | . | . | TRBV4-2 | TGTGCCAGCAGCCAAGTGACGGAGGAAAAACTGTTTTTT | CASSQVTEEKLFF
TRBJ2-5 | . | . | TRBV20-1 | TGCAGTGCTAGTAGAGGGCCGTCCCAAGAGACCCAGTACTTC | CSASRGPSQETQYF
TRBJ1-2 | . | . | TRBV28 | TGTGCCAGCAGCCAAGACAGGAGCTATGGCTACACCTTC | CASSQDRSYGYTF
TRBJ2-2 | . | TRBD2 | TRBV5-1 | TGCGCCAGCAGCCTTGGGCTAGCGGGGGGGCCTAGAACCGGGGAGCTGTTTTTT | CASSLGLAGGPRTGELFF
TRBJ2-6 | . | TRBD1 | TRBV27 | TGTGCCACCGCCCCCCGACAGGGGGCGCCAGGGGCCAACGTCCTGACTTTC | CATAPRQGAPGANVLTF
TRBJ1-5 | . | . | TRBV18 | TGTGCCAGCTCCCTGGGCGACAGTCAGCCCCAGCATTTT | CASSLGDSQPQHF
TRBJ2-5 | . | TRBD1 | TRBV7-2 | TGTGCCAGCAGCTTTATCCGACAGGGGTCGGAGACCCAGTACTTC | CASSFIRQGSETQYF
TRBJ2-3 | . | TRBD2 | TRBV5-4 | TGTGCCAGCAGCTGGACTAGCGGGGTCACAGATACGCAGTATTTT | CASSWTSGVTDTQYF
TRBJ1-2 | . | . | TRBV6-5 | TGTGCCAGCAGGGGAGGGACTGGATACTATGGCTACACCTTC | CASRGGTGYYGYTF
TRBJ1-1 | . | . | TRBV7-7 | TGTGCTAGCAGCTTACTCGTCGGCACTGAAGCTTTCTTT | CASSLLVGTEAFF
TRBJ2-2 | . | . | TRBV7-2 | TGTGCCAGCAGCTTATATGCCGGGGAGCTGTTTTTT | CASSLYAGELFF